These 26 T cell receptor beta chains were sequenced from one sample in a study of read filtering for tumor transcriptome and immune sequencing. The library was built from 400 to 500 ng RNA with molecular barcoded adaptors for alpha/delta and beta/gamma chains. Using its own MiXCR run on the reads, TCRdb lists one record per CDR3 protein. Of 120,000 or so distinct CDR3 sequences in the sample, approximately 12% were seen once. The sample comprised a population of CD138-negative cells sorted from bone marrow. These receptors originate from a donor over 35 with multiple myeloma.

This clonotype was detected a few times. The gene calls are TRBV2 and TRBJ2-3, with D unresolved. The germline V and J ends were trimmed by 4 bases and 9 bases, with 14 bases remaining between them. Germline V gene data show CDR1 as SNHLY and CDR2 as FYNNEI. The CDR3 is 13 amino acids. For the CDR3, the DNA is TGTGCCAGCAGTGTCCTAGGGTCAGGCACGCAGTATTTT. Translated, it gives CASSVLGSGTQYF.

This clonotype was recorded a few times. The V and J genes are TRBV5-1 and TRBJ2-3; 11 bases match TRBD2. The V gene end was trimmed by 2 bases and the J gene end by 5 bases; junction bases not matched to a gene: 10. This CDR3 comprises 17 residues. Germline CDR1 is SGHRS and CDR2 is YFSETQ. CDR3 sequence: CASSLFLSGGAEDTQYF. The CDR3 DNA is TGCGCCAGCAGCTTATTCCTTAGCGGGGGGGCCGAAGATACGCAGTATTTT.

In this sample, this clonotype turned up many times. This chain uses TRBV5-5 with TRBJ1-1; weak D call: TRBD1 (5 bases). The CDR3 is made up of 15 amino acids. Germline-derived CDR1 and CDR2 are SGHKS and YYEKEE (reference sequence). V shed 6 bases and J shed 1 base, with 16 bases lying between them. The CDR3 loop is CASNPRRDANTEAFF. The CDR3, as DNA: TGTGCCAGCAACCCAAGGAGGGACGCGAACACTGAAGCTTTCTTT.

The V call is TRBV4-2, the J call TRBJ2-1; D gene unclear. CDR1 and CDR2 (germline): LGHNA, YNFKEQ. The germline V and J ends were trimmed by 0 bases and 1 base, with 13 bases remaining between them. The CDR3 is made up of 17 amino acids. The CDR3 nucleotides are TGTGCCAGCAGCCAAGATCCCGCCCCAGGTTCCTACAATGAGCAGTTCTTC. It codes for CASSQDPAPGSYNEQFF.

This clonotype was seen many times. V is TRBV7-6 and J is TRBJ1-2, with D unresolved. The CDR3 is 15 amino acids. Germline CDR1 reads SGHVS; CDR2 reads FNYEAQ. Trimming shortened V by 0 bases and J by 4 bases, and 12 bases separated the two germline ends. The CDR3 DNA follows: TGTGCCAGCAGCTTAGCGGAGGGAGCCCCCTATGGCTACACCTTC. Its translation is CASSLAEGAPYGYTF.

Many counts were recorded for this clonotype. The chain carries TRBV15 and TRBJ1-5; D is unresolved. The CDR3 consists of 13 residues. V was clipped by 5 bases and J by 0 bases, with 5 bases between them. The germline CDR1 and CDR2 sequences are LNHNV and YYDKDF (reference sequence). The CDR3 reads CATSSNSNQPQHF. Here the CDR3 DNA reads TGTGCCACCAGCTCCAATAGCAATCAGCCCCAGCATTTT. The complete variable domain, with remaining parts taken from reference TRBV15 and TRBJ1-5, reads DAMVIQNPRYQVTQFGKPVTLSCSQTLNHNVMYWYQQKSSQAPKLLFHYYDKDFNNEADTPDNFQSRRPNTSFCFLDIRSPGLGDTAMYLCATSSNSNQPQHFGDGTRLSIL.

This clonotype was picked up many times. V and J are TRBV28 and TRBJ1-1; D unresolved. CDR3 size: 14 residues. Germline-derived CDR1 and CDR2 are MDHEN and SYDVKM. The germline V and J ends were trimmed by 4 bases and 1 base, with 10 bases remaining between them. CDR3 bases: TGTGCCAGCAGTTCCCGGAACCCGAACACTGAAGCTTTCTTT. Encoded protein: CASSSRNPNTEAFF.

This clonotype occurred many times. This sequence joins TRBV12-2 and TRBJ2-3; TRBD2 is taken as the D call from the table, unchecked against the DNA. TRBV12-2 is a documented pseudogene. The CDR3 length is 16 residues. DNA for the CDR3: TGTGCAAGTCGCCCCAATAGCGGGGGGGCCACAGATACGCAGTATTTT. Protein product: CASRPNSGGATDTQYF.

This clonotype came up a few times. This could be a read error, since a much larger clone is one nucleotide away. The genes are TRBV4-2 and TRBJ2-1; no clear D gene. Per the germline V gene, CDR1 is LGHNA and CDR2 is YNFKEQ. Between the trimmed V and J ends, which lost 0 bases and 12 bases, there was a span of 12 bases. This CDR3 is 13 amino acids long. The CDR3: CASSQDLRGWQFF. The CDR3 DNA is TGTGCCAGCAGCCAAGATCTGAGAGGATGGCAGTTCTTC.

At least ten counts were recorded for this clonotype. This rearrangement joins TRBV29-1 to TRBJ1-1, with 7 bases that match TRBD1. J gave up 2 bases and V 8 bases, and 8 bases lay outside the gene matches. The CDR3 has 13 residues. Germline V lookup: CDR1 SQVTM, CDR2 ANQGSEA. CDR3 in DNA: TGCAGCTCCCCCGGGACAGAAAACACTGAAGCTTTCTTT. This gives the protein CSSPGTENTEAFF.

As for this clonotype: This probably arose from a read error, given a far larger clone one base away. The chain has TRBV7-8 and TRBJ2-1; the D is unclear. The CDR3 runs to 12 residues. Germline V lookup: CDR1 SGHVS, CDR2 FQNEAQ. The CDR3 loop reads CAISLDWDEQFF. In DNA, the CDR3 is TGTGCCATCAGCTTAGACTGGGATGAGCAGTTCTTC.

At least ten counts were recorded for this clonotype. The chain combines TRBV9 with TRBJ2-1; the match to TRBD2 covers 8 bases. The CDR3 spans 14 residues. Germline CDR1 and CDR2: SGDLS and YYNGEE. Trimming took 4 bases from V and 10 from J; bases not matched to a gene: 10. The CDR3 region is CASSTHGGAREQFF. CDR3 DNA: TGTGCCAGCAGCACCCACGGGGGGGCCCGCGAGCAGTTCTTC.

This clonotype came up many times. The CDR3 nucleotides read TGTGCCAGCAGCCTATCACTAGGGGATACGCAGTATTTT. It is translated as CASSLSLGDTQYF. The chain couples TRBV2 to TRBJ2-3; TRBD2 is a possible D gene (5 bases). Germline V gene lookup returns CDR1 SNHLY and CDR2 FYNNEI. Trimming removed 6 bases at V and 6 bases at J, with 13 bases between. There are 13 residues in the CDR3.

The chain has TRBV20-1 and TRBJ1-5; weak D call: TRBD1 (6 bases). Trimming shortened V by 2 bases and J by 5 bases, and 13 bases separated the two germline ends. Germline V gene sequence: CDR1 DFQATT, CDR2 SNEGSKA (reference sequence). The CDR3 covers 14 residues. CDR3 region: CSARYTGPDQPQHF. CDR3 nucleotides: TGCAGTGCTAGATATACAGGGCCCGATCAGCCCCAGCATTTT.

Many counts were recorded for this clonotype. The V call is TRBV20-1, the J call TRBJ1-2; maybe TRBD1 (5 bases). V shed 6 bases and J shed 4 bases, with 18 bases lying between them. Per the germline V gene, CDR1 is DFQATT and CDR2 is SNEGSKA (reference sequence). CDR3 length: 14 residues. The CDR3 DNA sequence: TGCAGTGCCCCCAGGGACTCATGGGGCTATGGCTACACCTTC. This translates into CSAPRDSWGYGYTF.

This clonotype was detected only a few times. This sequence joins TRBV15 and TRBJ2-7, with 12 bases identical to TRBD2. J lost 6 bases, V lost 4 bases, and 7 bases had no gene match. Germline assignment: CDR1 LNHNV and CDR2 YYDKDF (reference sequence). CDR3 length: 15 residues. The CDR3 nucleotides are TGTGCCACCAGCAATCGACTAGCGGGAGTCCGCGAGCAGTACTTC. This encodes CATSNRLAGVREQYF.

As for this clonotype: Just one base apart from a much larger clone, this may be a read error. This chain links TRBV28 with TRBJ1-4; no clear D. Germline values: CDR1 MDHEN, CDR2 SYDVKM. Trimming left V 8 bases short and J 3 bases short, with 13 bases between. CDR3 length: 14 residues. CDR3 protein: CASGGPTPNEKLFF. The CDR3 DNA is TGTGCCAGCGGCGGGCCTACCCCTAATGAAAAACTGTTTTTT.

Concerning this clonotype: One junction end disagrees with the germline gene, perhaps due to a read error. The V gene is TRBV20-1, the J gene TRBJ1-1; tentatively, D is TRBD1 (5 bases). The CDR3 contains 14 residues. CDR1 is DFQATT, CDR2 SNEGSKA, per germline (reference sequence). As DNA, the CDR3 is TGCAGTGCTCTACCCACGGCAGGGCTAACTGAAGCTCTCTTT. It is translated as CSALPTAGLTEALF.

This clonotype occurred a few times. The chain employs TRBV19 and TRBJ2-3; 9 bases match TRBD2. The CDR3 loop spans 20 amino acids. With 5 bases clipped from V and 1 base from J, the junction kept 19 bases outside the gene matches. Per the germline V gene, CDR1 is LNHDA and CDR2 is SQIVND (reference sequence). The CDR3 loop reads CASSRSSLAGIPTRTDTQYF. The CDR3 DNA reads TGTGCCAGTAGTCGATCCTCCCTAGCGGGGATCCCTACCCGCACAGATACGCAGTATTTT.

This clonotype showed up many times. The chain has TRBV18 and TRBJ2-3; D uncertain. Trimming shortened V by 2 bases and J by 5 bases, and 14 bases separated the two germline ends. The CDR3 covers 15 residues. In germline, CDR1 is KGHSH, CDR2 LQKENI. The CDR3 coding sequence is TGTGCCAGCTCACCAGAGTCCCGCGCAAGAGATACGCAGTATTTT. Residues: CASSPESRARDTQYF.

The V gene is TRBV7-9, the J gene TRBJ1-1; D is possibly TRBD1 (6 bases). The CDR3 spans 14 residues. Germline V lookup: CDR1 SEHNR, CDR2 FQNEAQ (reference sequence). Trimming took 1 base from V and 4 from J, leaving 10 bases between them. The CDR3 nucleotides are TGTGCCAGCAGCTTAGAGGGGGTGGGCACTGAAGCTTTCTTT. Residues: CASSLEGVGTEAFF.

The chain has TRBV5-1 and TRBJ1-1; the D gene is possibly TRBD1 (5 bases). V was pared by 4 bases and J by 4 bases, with 14 bases between. CDR1 is SGHRS, CDR2 YFSETQ, per germline. The length of the CDR3 is 14 residues. The CDR3 DNA reads as TGCGCCAGCAGCGCAGGGTTTGGGAGCACTGAAGCTTTCTTT. Translation: CASSAGFGSTEAFF.

In regard to this clonotype: This could be a read error, since a much larger clone is one nucleotide away. V is TRBV28 and J is TRBJ2-1; 8 positions agree with TRBD2. Germline V CDR1 and CDR2: MDHEN, SYDVKM. The CDR3 has 15 residues. The J segment lost 3 bases and the V segment lost 3 bases, leaving 4 bases of the junction unmatched. CDR3 coding DNA: TGTGCCAGCAGTTTGGGACTAGGCTACTACAATGAGCAGTTCTTC. Protein sequence: CASSLGLGYYNEQFF.

This clonotype was recorded at least ten times. The V gene is TRBV20-1, the J gene TRBJ1-1, with 11 bases aligning to TRBD1. CDR3 length: 15 residues. V shed 5 bases and J 3 bases; nucleotides not matched to a gene: 8. Germline V gene sequence: CDR1 DFQATT, CDR2 SNEGSKA (reference sequence). The CDR3: CSAQGQGASDTEAFF. DNA of the CDR3: TGCAGTGCTCAAGGACAGGGGGCGTCGGACACTGAAGCTTTCTTT.

This clonotype was observed at least ten times. CDR3 nucleotides: TGTGCCAGCAGCTTACTGGGACTACTATCCTACAATGAGCAGTTCTTC. Protein product: CASSLLGLLSYNEQFF. The chain uses TRBV7-2 and TRBJ2-1, with 7 bases fitting TRBD2. Trimming took 2 bases from V and 1 from J; bases not matched to a gene: 5. The CDR3 sequence is 16 residues long. In germline, CDR1 is SGHTA, CDR2 FQGNSA.

A note on this clonotype: Without the conserved terminal phenylalanine or tryptophan, this CDR3 likely stems from a read error. The CDR3: CSARAAGNYGYTL. Here the CDR3 DNA reads TGCAGTGCTAGAGCCGCAGGGAACTATGGCTACACCCTC. The chain uses TRBV20-1 and TRBJ1-2; D might be TRBD1 (5 bases). Germline CDR1 reads DFQATT; CDR2 reads SNEGSKA (reference sequence). V was cut by 1 base and J by 2 bases, with 8 bases left in between. The CDR3 is 13 residues long.